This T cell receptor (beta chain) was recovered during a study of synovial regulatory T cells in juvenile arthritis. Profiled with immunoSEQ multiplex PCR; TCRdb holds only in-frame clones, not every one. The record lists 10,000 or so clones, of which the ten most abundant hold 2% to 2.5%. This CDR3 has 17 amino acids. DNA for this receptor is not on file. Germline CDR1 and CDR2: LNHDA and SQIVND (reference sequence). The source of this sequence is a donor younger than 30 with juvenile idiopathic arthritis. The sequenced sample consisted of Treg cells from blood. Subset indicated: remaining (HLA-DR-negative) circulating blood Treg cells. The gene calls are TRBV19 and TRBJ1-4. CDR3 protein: CASSPRRGGGPNEKLFF.